This is a list of T cell receptor beta chains from one sample in a study of blood T cell repertoires in COVID-19. The method was immunoSEQ multiplex PCR; TCRdb's version includes in-frame clones alone and lacks a portion of them. The sample shows approximately 360,000 clones, over 75% of them seen only once. Sequencing was performed on PBMCs or T cells enriched from blood (not recorded which). All receptors derive from a woman aged 25 to 45 with acute COVID-19. Each CDR3 is given with its conserved first and last residue. Fields, in order: J gene, clone size, D gene, V gene, CDR3 DNA, CDR3 protein. D genes are given only for firm matches. Clone size is given for some rows only: seen once, a few or many times, or a class if the clone is expanded.

j_call: TRBJ2-1
clone_size: -
d_call: TRBD2
v_call: TRBV6-4
cdr3_nt: TGTGCCAGCAGTGACTCAAATAGCGGGGGTTACAATGAGCAGTTCTTC
cdr3_aa: CASSDSNSGGYNEQFF

j_call: TRBJ2-2
clone_size: -
d_call: TRBD2
v_call: TRBV18
cdr3_nt: TGTGCCAGCTCCCCGCGGACTAGCGGGCCCGCGAACACCGGGGAGCTGTTTTTT
cdr3_aa: CASSPRTSGPANTGELFF

j_call: TRBJ2-7
clone_size: few
d_call: -
v_call: TRBV27
cdr3_nt: TGTGCCAGCAGTTTATCCATACAGGGTGCTAGCGAGCAGTACTTC
cdr3_aa: CASSLSIQGASEQYF

j_call: TRBJ1-4
clone_size: -
d_call: -
v_call: TRBV25-1
cdr3_nt: TGTGCCAGCAGGGATTCAACAGGGCGGAGTGAAAAACTGTTTTTT
cdr3_aa: CASRDSTGRSEKLFF

j_call: TRBJ2-3
clone_size: -
d_call: TRBD2
v_call: TRBV7-8
cdr3_nt: TGTGCCAGCAGCCCACCCTTGGGACTAGCGGGGAGCACAGATACGCAGTATTTT
cdr3_aa: CASSPPLGLAGSTDTQYF

j_call: TRBJ2-3
clone_size: once
d_call: TRBD2
v_call: TRBV7-7
cdr3_nt: TGTGCCAGCAGCACCGGACTAGCTCCCACAGATACGCAGTATTTT
cdr3_aa: CASSTGLAPTDTQYF

j_call: TRBJ1-2
clone_size: -
d_call: -
v_call: TRBV12-3/TRBV12-4
cdr3_nt: TGTGCCAGCTCGACCAGACAGGACTATGGCTACACCTTC
cdr3_aa: CASSTRQDYGYTF

j_call: TRBJ1-4
clone_size: -
d_call: -
v_call: TRBV7-9
cdr3_nt: TGTGCCAGCAGCTCAACAGGGTGGGGTGAAAAACTGTTTTTT
cdr3_aa: CASSSTGWGEKLFF

j_call: TRBJ2-7
clone_size: -
d_call: TRBD1
v_call: TRBV5-1
cdr3_nt: TGCGCCAGCAGCGCGGGACAGGGAGGCGGCGAGCAGTACTTC
cdr3_aa: CASSAGQGGGEQYF

j_call: TRBJ1-2
clone_size: once
d_call: TRBD1
v_call: TRBV7-9
cdr3_nt: TGTGCCAGCAGCCTCAGAGCCGGACAGGGAGGTTTTGATGGCTACACCTTC
cdr3_aa: CASSLRAGQGGFDGYTF

j_call: TRBJ2-1
clone_size: -
d_call: TRBD2
v_call: TRBV11-3
cdr3_nt: TGTGCCAGCAGCTTAGAACGGGGGGGCCTAAATGAGCAGTTCTTC
cdr3_aa: CASSLERGGLNEQFF

j_call: TRBJ2-7
clone_size: -
d_call: TRBD2
v_call: TRBV7-3
cdr3_nt: TGTGCCAGCAGTCCGGTAGCGGGGAGCTACGAGCAGTACTTC
cdr3_aa: CASSPVAGSYEQYF

j_call: TRBJ1-1
clone_size: -
d_call: TRBD1
v_call: TRBV6-5
cdr3_nt: TGTGCCAGCAGTTACAGGGGGCCGGAGACTGAAGCTTTCTTT
cdr3_aa: CASSYRGPETEAFF

j_call: TRBJ1-5
clone_size: -
d_call: TRBD1
v_call: TRBV19
cdr3_nt: TGTGCCAGTAGGGGACAGGGGGCGAATCAGCCCCAGCATTTT
cdr3_aa: CASRGQGANQPQHF

j_call: TRBJ2-7
clone_size: once
d_call: -
v_call: TRBV6-5
cdr3_nt: TGTGCCAGCAGTCTCCGGAGCTACGAGCAGTACTTC
cdr3_aa: CASSLRSYEQYF

j_call: TRBJ1-5
clone_size: many
d_call: -
v_call: TRBV30
cdr3_nt: TGTGCCTGGCGACGGGGCAATCAGCCCCAGCATTTT
cdr3_aa: CAWRRGNQPQHF

j_call: TRBJ1-2
clone_size: -
d_call: TRBD1
v_call: TRBV23-1
cdr3_nt: TGCGCCAGCAGCGGGGACAGCTCTCACTATGGCTACACCTTC
cdr3_aa: CASSGDSSHYGYTF

j_call: TRBJ1-5
clone_size: -
d_call: -
v_call: TRBV2
cdr3_nt: TGTGCCAGCAGTCCAACCGGTAGCAATCAGCCCCAGCATTTT
cdr3_aa: CASSPTGSNQPQHF

j_call: TRBJ1-1
clone_size: -
d_call: -
v_call: TRBV19
cdr3_nt: TGTGCCAGTAGTATATTGGACATGAACACTGAAGCTTTCTTT
cdr3_aa: CASSILDMNTEAFF

j_call: TRBJ1-2
clone_size: -
d_call: TRBD1
v_call: TRBV28
cdr3_nt: TGTGCCAGCAGTTTATCAGGGGGGATCTATGGCTACACCTTC
cdr3_aa: CASSLSGGIYGYTF

j_call: TRBJ2-2
clone_size: once
d_call: -
v_call: TRBV9
cdr3_nt: TGTGCCAGCAGCGGGCCAAACACCGGGGAGCTGTTTTTT
cdr3_aa: CASSGPNTGELFF

j_call: TRBJ1-2
clone_size: few
d_call: TRBD1
v_call: TRBV4-2
cdr3_nt: TGTGCCAGCAGCCAAGGAACGACAGGGAACTATGGCTACACCTTC
cdr3_aa: CASSQGTTGNYGYTF

j_call: TRBJ1-2
clone_size: -
d_call: TRBD1
v_call: TRBV15
cdr3_nt: TGTGCCACCAGCAGGGCCGACAGGGGAAACTATGGCTACACCTTC
cdr3_aa: CATSRADRGNYGYTF

j_call: TRBJ2-1
clone_size: -
d_call: -
v_call: TRBV5-4
cdr3_nt: TGTGCCAGCAGCTTGCTTAGGAGCGGAAGAAATGAGCAGTTCTTC
cdr3_aa: CASSLLRSGRNEQFF

j_call: TRBJ2-3
clone_size: once
d_call: -
v_call: TRBV15
cdr3_nt: TGTGCCACCAGCAGAGATCGGTGGGAGTTCACAGATACGCAGTATTTT
cdr3_aa: CATSRDRWEFTDTQYF

j_call: TRBJ1-6
clone_size: -
d_call: -
v_call: TRBV3-1/TRBV3-2
cdr3_nt: TGTGCCAGCAGCCAAGTCCCAAATTCACCCCTCCACTTT
cdr3_aa: CASSQVPNSPLHF

j_call: TRBJ1-2
clone_size: -
d_call: -
v_call: TRBV5-1
cdr3_nt: TGCGCCAGCAGCTTGGCCCCTGGGGCCTATGGCTACACCTTC
cdr3_aa: CASSLAPGAYGYTF

j_call: TRBJ2-3
clone_size: -
d_call: -
v_call: TRBV6-5
cdr3_nt: TGTGCCAGCAGCGGGTTACTTACAGATACGCAGTATTTT
cdr3_aa: CASSGLLTDTQYF

j_call: TRBJ2-1
clone_size: once
d_call: -
v_call: TRBV10-1
cdr3_nt: TGCGCCAGCAGTGATTCAGGGTCAGGTTCGGATGAGCAGTTCTTC
cdr3_aa: CASSDSGSGSDEQFF

j_call: TRBJ2-7
clone_size: -
d_call: -
v_call: TRBV12-5
cdr3_nt: TGTGCTAGTGGTTTCCCGGCCGGGACTCGCTACGAGCAGTACTTC
cdr3_aa: CASGFPAGTRYEQYF

j_call: TRBJ2-3
clone_size: -
d_call: TRBD2
v_call: TRBV11-2
cdr3_nt: TGTGCCAGCAGCTTAGAGTTAGCGGGGGGGTCTAGCACAGATACGCAGTATTTT
cdr3_aa: CASSLELAGGSSTDTQYF

j_call: TRBJ1-2
clone_size: -
d_call: -
v_call: TRBV9
cdr3_nt: TGTGCCAGCAGCGCCAGTATTAAACAGGGAGTAAATGGCTACACCTTC
cdr3_aa: CASSASIKQGVNGYTF

j_call: TRBJ1-2
clone_size: -
d_call: -
v_call: TRBV30
cdr3_nt: TGTGCCTGGAAGGTTCGAGGCTATGGCTACACCTTC
cdr3_aa: CAWKVRGYGYTF

j_call: TRBJ2-1
clone_size: -
d_call: TRBD2
v_call: TRBV5-6
cdr3_nt: TGTGCCAGCAGCATTCAGCGGGGAGAAATTTACAATGAGCAGTTCTTC
cdr3_aa: CASSIQRGEIYNEQFF

j_call: TRBJ2-7
clone_size: -
d_call: TRBD2
v_call: TRBV7-9
cdr3_nt: TGTGCCAGCAGCTCGAGGCTAGCGGGGGGTAACTACGAGCAGTACTTC
cdr3_aa: CASSSRLAGGNYEQYF

j_call: TRBJ2-6
clone_size: -
d_call: -
v_call: TRBV5-1
cdr3_nt: TGCGCCAGCAGCGTGGGCGGCATCTCTGGGGCCAACGTCCTGACTTTC
cdr3_aa: CASSVGGISGANVLTF

j_call: TRBJ1-3
clone_size: few
d_call: -
v_call: TRBV7-2
cdr3_nt: TGTGCCAGCAGCTTAATCGACTCTGACTCTGGAAACACCATATATTTT
cdr3_aa: CASSLIDSDSGNTIYF

j_call: TRBJ2-7
clone_size: -
d_call: TRBD1
v_call: TRBV5-4
cdr3_nt: TGTGCCAGCAGCTTGGGGCACAGGGGGCCCACACGGTACTTC
cdr3_aa: CASSLGHRGPTRYF

j_call: TRBJ2-7
clone_size: few
d_call: TRBD1
v_call: TRBV5-8
cdr3_nt: TGTGCCAGCAGCTTAAGAGGACAGGGTAATAACGAGCAGTACTTC
cdr3_aa: CASSLRGQGNNEQYF

j_call: TRBJ2-2
clone_size: once
d_call: -
v_call: TRBV5-6
cdr3_nt: TGTGCCAGCACCCCTGGAGGTAGCCCCAACGGGGAGCTGTTTTTT
cdr3_aa: CASTPGGSPNGELFF

j_call: TRBJ1-6
clone_size: once
d_call: -
v_call: TRBV2
cdr3_nt: TGTGCCAGCAGAGAGGAGGGCTCAAATTCACCCCTCCACTTT
cdr3_aa: CASREEGSNSPLHF

j_call: TRBJ1-1
clone_size: once
d_call: -
v_call: TRBV10-3
cdr3_nt: TGTGCCATCAGGCCGACAGTCCTGAACACTGAAGCTTTCTTT
cdr3_aa: CAIRPTVLNTEAFF

j_call: TRBJ1-3
clone_size: -
d_call: -
v_call: TRBV4-1
cdr3_nt: TGCGCCAGCAGCCAGACCGGGACATTTGGAAACACCATATATTTT
cdr3_aa: CASSQTGTFGNTIYF

j_call: TRBJ1-1
clone_size: -
d_call: -
v_call: TRBV2
cdr3_nt: TGTGCCAGCAGTGGTGGGGGGACTGAAGCTTTCTTT
cdr3_aa: CASSGGGTEAFF

j_call: TRBJ1-5
clone_size: -
d_call: TRBD1
v_call: TRBV2
cdr3_nt: TGTGCCTCTCAGGGGGGTGGTAGCAATCAGCCCCAGCATTTT
cdr3_aa: CASQGGGSNQPQHF